Listed below are T cell receptor beta chains from one sample, sequenced in a study of shared clonotypes between healthy human individuals. Here immunoSEQ multiplex PCR was the method, and the copy in TCRdb shows in-frame clones only, minus some. The sample consists of some 900,000 clones, around 80% of them appearing once. The sequenced sample was memory CD4+ T cells sorted from blood. Receptors originate from a man between 18 and 29 years old in good health. CDR3s include the opening cysteine and the closing phenylalanine or tryptophan. The D gene is left open where the match is weak. Rows give clone size only sometimes, using once, few, many, or a class for an expanded clone.

>.|TRBJ2-2|.|TRBV5-1
CASSLAQNTGELFF
TGCGCCAGCAGCTTGGCCCAAAACACCGGGGAGCTGTTTTTT
>.|TRBJ2-1|.|TRBV30
CAWSRGGLYNEQFF
TGTGCCTGGAGTAGGGGGGGGCTGTACAATGAGCAGTTCTTC
>.|TRBJ1-1|few|TRBV6-1
CAIPGRMNTEAFF
TGTGCCATTCCGGGACGCATGAACACTGAAGCTTTCTTT
>TRBD1|TRBJ1-5|once|TRBV6-1
CASSAEGASNQPQHF
TGTGCCAGCAGTGCAGAGGGGGCCAGCAATCAGCCCCAGCATTTT
>.|TRBJ1-1|few|TRBV4-2
CASSQSGGAMNTEAFF
TGTGCCAGCAGCCAATCGGGGGGCGCAATGAACACTGAAGCTTTCTTT
>TRBD1|TRBJ1-2|many|TRBV6-6
CASVYRGQGYTF
TGTGCCAGCGTTTACAGGGGGCAGGGCTACACCTTC
>.|TRBJ1-1|.|TRBV10-1
CASSETGRDTEAFF
TGCGCCAGCAGTGAGACCGGCAGGGACACTGAAGCTTTCTTT
>TRBD1|TRBJ1-1|few|TRBV6-1
CASSRGGNTEAFF
TGTGCCAGCTCCAGGGGGGGGAACACTGAAGCTTTCTTT
>.|TRBJ2-3|.|TRBV2
CASNRDQADTQYF
TGTGCCAGCAACCGGGACCAAGCGGATACGCAGTATTTT
>.|TRBJ1-3|.|TRBV30
CAWSRSFSGNTIYF
TGTGCCTGGAGCCGATCCTTCTCTGGAAACACCATATATTTT
>.|TRBJ1-2|.|TRBV4-1
CASSQARAALSNYGYTF
TGCGCCAGCAGCCAAGCCAGGGCCGCCCTTTCTAACTATGGCTACACCTTC
>.|TRBJ2-7|few|TRBV10-1
CASSESGGYEQYF
TGCGCCAGCAGTGAGTCAGGAGGTTACGAGCAGTACTTC
>TRBD1|TRBJ1-5|few|TRBV7-9
CASSLDHRGRNQPQHF
TGTGCCAGCAGCTTAGATCACAGGGGACGCAATCAGCCCCAGCATTTT
>.|TRBJ1-5|.|TRBV10-2
CASTLSEGLPQHF
TGCGCCAGCACCCTCAGTGAGGGCCTGCCCCAGCATTTT
>.|TRBJ1-6|.|TRBV4-1
CASSQDEAGPPRNSPLHF
TGCGCCAGCAGCCAAGATGAGGCAGGACCACCTCGGAATTCACCCCTCCACTTT
>.|TRBJ2-1|.|TRBV6-6
CASSYEGRWGNEQFF
TGTGCCAGCAGTTATGAGGGCCGTTGGGGCAATGAGCAGTTCTTC
>.|TRBJ2-1|.|TRBV2
CASTRANEQFF
TGTGCCAGCACCCGAGCTAATGAGCAGTTCTTC
>.|TRBJ1-5|.|TRBV6-6
CASSVQGYQPQHF
TGTGCCAGCAGCGTACAGGGTTATCAGCCCCAGCATTTT
>.|TRBJ2-5|few|TRBV7-2
CASSLTGNRQETQYF
TGTGCCAGCAGCTTAACAGGGAATCGCCAAGAGACCCAGTACTTC
>TRBD1|TRBJ1-2|.|TRBV5-6
CASSEDREGGYGYGYTF
TGTGCCAGCAGCGAGGACAGGGAAGGCGGATATGGATATGGCTACACCTTC
>.|TRBJ1-1|.|TRBV4-3
CASSQALLATEAFF
TGCGCCAGCAGCCAAGCCCTCCTGGCCACTGAAGCTTTCTTT
>.|TRBJ1-6|.|TRBV28
CASSPWQDNSPLHF
TGTGCCAGCAGCCCATGGCAGGACAATTCACCCCTCCACTTT
>.|TRBJ2-7|.|TRBV7-9
CASSLQGPSSEQYF
TGTGCCAGCAGCTTACAAGGTCCCTCTTCCGAGCAGTACTTC
>.|TRBJ2-2|.|TRBV28
CASSLEAGELFF
TGTGCCAGCAGTTTAGAAGCCGGGGAGCTGTTTTTT
>TRBD1|TRBJ1-2|.|TRBV28
CASSPPDRDYGYTF
TGTGCCAGCAGTCCCCCGGACAGGGACTATGGCTACACCTTC
>.|TRBJ2-7|.|TRBV13
CASSLGTGTGALAQYF
TGTGCCAGCAGCTTAGGCACAGGCACGGGGGCTTTGGCGCAGTACTTC
>TRBD1|TRBJ1-2|.|TRBV5-1
CASSLAWGQGALGYTF
TGCGCCAGCAGCTTGGCCTGGGGACAGGGTGCTTTAGGCTACACCTTC
>.|TRBJ2-5|.|TRBV4-1
CASSPFPEVETQYF
TGCGCCAGCAGCCCCTTCCCTGAGGTGGAGACCCAGTACTTC
>.|TRBJ2-6|.|TRBV6-6
CASAGTFVSGANVLTF
TGTGCCAGCGCTGGGACCTTTGTATCTGGGGCCAACGTCCTGACTTTC